The sequence of this T cell receptor (beta chain) was determined in a study of metastatic and nonmetastatic thyroid tumors. As for the study in general: Comparison of repertoires was carried out across blood and tumor or nodule tissue from malignant and benign thyroid patients. The study, taken as a whole, reports: It was reportedly found that TCR beta diversity was significantly higher in malignant thyroid tumors than in benign nodules, a difference seen in both blood and tumor samples.

In the original workflow: Built for papillary thyroid cancer, a distant-metastasis classifier drew on CDR3 differences across clinicopathological groups. TCRdb re-called the PCR reads via MiXCR. TCRdb assigned the V and J calls; the authors' analysis was not used. The table lists around 52,000 clones, more than 25% of them singletons. As for this clone: The antigen is not known.

Thyroid surgery was preceded by no treatment in any patient. Sequenced input: blood. The clonotype was recovered from a female donor with papillary thyroid cancer or a benign thyroid nodule (not recorded which). Some clones in this sample may be carry-over from other donors' samples.

The CDR3 protein is CASSQGAGGYTF. The CDR3 DNA reads as TGTGCCAGCAGTCAGGGGGCGGGCGGCTACACCTTC. The J gene is TRBJ1-2, the V gene TRBV11-2; 8 bases map to TRBD1. Trimming at V came to 6 bases and at J to 8 bases, leaving 5 bases not matched to a gene. There are 12 residues in the CDR3. Germline V gene lookup returns CDR1 SGHAT and CDR2 FQNNGV.